This passage covers 26 T cell receptor beta chains from one sample sequenced in a study of cytomegalovirus exposure and HLA in healthy donors. Clones were read by immunoSEQ multiplex PCR, and TCRdb kept only the in-frame ones, dropping some. The sample lists 150,000 to 200,000 clones, 86% occurring once. Source material: PBMCs. The receptors originated from a woman aged 18-29 years in good health and CMV-seronegative.

The rearrangement uses TRBV5-1 and TRBJ2-5; no clear D gene. The CDR3 has 13 amino acids. Germline-derived CDR1 and CDR2 are SGHRS and YFSETQ. With 4 bases removed from V and 4 bases from J, the gap between germline ends came to 11 bases. The DNA for the CDR3 is TGCGCCAGCAGCGACCGAACGGGAGAGACCCAGTACTTC. Protein: CASSDRTGETQYF.

The rearrangement joins TRBV7-9 to TRBJ2-2; TRBD1 matches 7 bases. Germline V CDR1 and CDR2: SEHNR, FQNEAQ (reference sequence). CDR3 length: 16 residues. J lost 0 bases, V lost 1 base, and 2 bases had no gene match. CDR3 in amino acids: CASSLDRGANTGELFF. The CDR3 nucleotides are TGTGCCAGCAGCTTAGACAGGGGAGCGAACACCGGGGAGCTGTTTTTT.

This chain links TRBV12-5 with TRBJ2-2, with D perhaps TRBD1 (6 bases). The germline V gene has CDR1 LGHNT and CDR2 FRNRAP. The V end lost 4 bases, the J end lost 1 base, and 13 bases lay between the germline ends. The CDR3 is 16 residues long. CDR3 amino acids: CASGSGTTQNTGELFF. The CDR3 DNA reads as TGTGCTAGTGGTTCTGGGACAACCCAGAACACCGGGGAGCTGTTTTTT.

CDR3 sequence: CASSRRGEQFF. The CDR3 nucleotides read TGTGCCAGCAGCCGCAGGGGTGAGCAGTTCTTC. This chain uses TRBV6-5 with TRBJ2-1; possible D gene TRBD1, 6 bases. The V gene lost 6 bases and the J gene lost 9 bases, with 9 bases spanning the gap. CDR3 length: 11 residues. The germline gives CDR1 MNHEY, CDR2 SVGAGI.

The chain employs TRBV29-1 and TRBJ2-7, with TRBD1 identical over 8 bases. Trimming cost V 7 bases and J 2 bases; bases outside gene matches: 13. In germline, CDR1 is SQVTM, CDR2 ANQGSEA. There are 15 residues in the CDR3. DNA of the CDR3: TGCAGCGCAACATACAGGGGGACGGGCCCCTACGAGCAGTACTTC. It translates to CSATYRGTGPYEQYF.

The rearrangement links TRBV18 to TRBJ2-7; TRBD1 might be the D (6 bases). V shed 4 bases and J shed 3 bases, with 10 bases lying between them. This CDR3 has 13 amino acids. Germline V gene data show CDR1 as KGHSH and CDR2 as LQKENI. The CDR3 loop is CASSQTGNYEQYF. In nucleotides, the CDR3 is TGTGCCAGCTCACAGACAGGTAACTACGAGCAGTACTTC.

V gene TRBV29-1 combines with J gene TRBJ2-7, with TRBD1 matching over 8 bases. The CDR3 consists of 13 residues. V was pared by 6 bases and J by 1 base, with 5 bases of the junction left unmatched. Per the germline V gene, CDR1 is SQVTM and CDR2 is ANQGSEA. Here the CDR3 DNA reads TGCAGCGTGAGGGACAGGTCGTCCTACGAGCAGTACTTC. Translation: CSVRDRSSYEQYF.

The chain employs TRBV5-1 and TRBJ2-3; 8 nucleotides agree with TRBD2. CDR3 length: 17 residues. Germline V CDR1 and CDR2: SGHRS, YFSETQ. Trimming removed 4 bases from V and 4 bases from J; junction bases left unmatched: 14. As DNA, the CDR3 is TGCGCCAGCAGCCTGGACCCCGGGACTAGTGTTTCAGATACGCAGTATTTT. It translates to CASSLDPGTSVSDTQYF.

The chain employs TRBV2 and TRBJ2-1, with D tentatively TRBD2 (5 bases). Trimming took 4 bases from V and 0 from J, leaving 10 bases between them. Germline V gives CDR1 SNHLY, CDR2 FYNNEI. The CDR3 is 15 residues long. This CDR3 is CASSVSSGSYNEQFF. For the CDR3, the DNA is TGTGCCAGCAGTGTGTCGAGCGGCTCCTACAATGAGCAGTTCTTC.

For the CDR3, the DNA is TGTGCCAGCAGCCCCGGGACTAGCAGAGGACCGGAGCAGTTCTTC. It codes for CASSPGTSRGPEQFF. This chain uses TRBV7-3 with TRBJ2-1, with 9 bases identical to TRBD2. The junction had 12 bases not matched to a gene; V was cut back by 5 bases and J by 10 bases. CDR1 is SGHTA and CDR2 is FQGTGA in the germline V gene. The CDR3 length is 15 residues.

The chain uses TRBV7-9 and TRBJ2-5; TRBD2 might be the D (5 bases). This CDR3 is 14 amino acids long. The V end was cut by 8 bases, the J end by 5 bases, with 18 bases between. Per the germline V gene, CDR1 is SEHNR and CDR2 is FQNEAQ (reference sequence). The CDR3 bases are TGTGCCAGCGCGAACACCGCCGGGGTGGAGACCCAGTACTTC. This sequence encodes CASANTAGVETQYF.

This chain connects TRBV18 to TRBJ1-3, with D unresolved. Trimming left V 3 bases short and J 1 base short, with 10 bases between. Germline CDR1 KGHSH, CDR2 LQKENI. This CDR3 contains 15 residues. CDR3 region: CASSPLGESGNTIYF. The CDR3 nucleotides read TGTGCCAGCTCACCCCTCGGTGAGTCTGGAAACACCATATATTTT.

In this sample, this clone turned up once. The chain uses TRBV30 and TRBJ2-3, with D tentatively TRBD2 (6 bases). CDR3 size: 14 residues. Germline values: CDR1 GTSNPN, CDR2 SVGIG (reference sequence). The V end lost 2 bases, the J end lost 1 base, and 10 bases lay between the germline ends. The CDR3, as DNA: TGTGCCTGGAGTTTTGGAGGGGGCACAGATACGCAGTATTTT. As protein: CAWSFGGGTDTQYF. Combining the CDR3 with reference TRBV30 and TRBJ2-3 gives the whole variable domain SQTIHQWPATLVQPVGSPLSLECTVEGTSNPNLYWYRQAAGRGLQLLFYSVGIGQISSEVPQNLSASRPQDRQFILSSKKLLLSDSGFYLCAWSFGGGTDTQYFGPGTRLTVL.

V is TRBV5-1 and J is TRBJ1-1; no clear D gene. Trimming removed 3 bases from V and 1 base from J, with 13 bases in between. CDR1 is SGHRS, CDR2 YFSETQ, per germline. The CDR3 covers 15 residues. This CDR3 is CASSSDTFSNTEAFF. CDR3 nucleotides: TGCGCCAGCAGCTCTGACACTTTCTCGAACACTGAAGCTTTCTTT. The whole variable domain, filled in from reference TRBV5-1 and TRBJ1-1, reads KAGVTQTPRYLIKTRGQQVTLSCSPISGHRSVSWYQQTPGQGLQFLFEYFSETQRNKGNFPGRFSGRQFSNSRSEMNVSTLELGDSALYLCASSSDTFSNTEAFFGQGTRLTVV.

Only one count was recorded for this clone. J is TRBJ2-7 and V is TRBV9, with D perhaps matching TRBD2 (5 bases). CDR1 SGDLS and CDR2 YYNGEE come from the germline V gene. This CDR3 is 13 amino acids long. The V and J ends lost 5 bases and 4 bases respectively, with 13 bases between them. CDR3 nucleotide sequence: TGTGCCAGCAGTAAAAAGGGCGGGTACGAGCAGTACTTC. Translated: CASSKKGGYEQYF. Complete variable domain (other parts from reference TRBV9 and TRBJ2-7): DSGVTQTPKHLITATGQRVTLRCSPRSGDLSVYWYQQSLDQGLQFLIQYYNGEERAKGNILERFSAQQFPDLHSELNLSSLELGDSALYFCASSKKGGYEQYFGPGTRLTVT.

This clone came up once. The chain joins TRBV19 to TRBJ2-1; 14 bases are shared with TRBD2. The length of the CDR3 is 15 residues. Losses at the gene ends were 8 bases for V and 4 bases for J; bases not matched to a gene: 4. Germline V gene lookup returns CDR1 LNHDA and CDR2 SQIVND (reference sequence). The CDR3 bases are TGTGCCAGTGGGACTAGCGGGAGCATATACAATGAGCAGTTCTTC. Translated, it gives CASGTSGSIYNEQFF. Using reference TRBV19 and TRBJ2-1 for the parts outside the CDR3, the full variable domain is DGGITQSPKYLFRKEGQNVTLSCEQNLNHDAMYWYRQDPGQGLRLIYYSQIVNDFQKGDIAEGYSVSREKKESFPLTVTSAQKNPTAFYLCASGTSGSIYNEQFFGPGTRLTVL.

The chain links TRBV30 to TRBJ2-1, with D uncertain. CDR1 GTSNPN and CDR2 SVGIG come from the germline V gene (reference sequence). V lost 2 bases and J 8 bases, leaving 7 bases between the germline ends. CDR3 size: 11 residues. CDR3 in DNA: TGTGCCTGGAGTTCCCGGGATGAGCAGTTCTTC. Residues: CAWSSRDEQFF.

This clone has just one count. J is TRBJ1-6 and V is TRBV10-3, with D uncertain. CDR1 and CDR2 from the germline V gene are ENHRY and SYGVKD. Trimming took off 3 bases at V and 9 bases at J, with 18 bases between the two ends. CDR3 length: 16 residues. This CDR3 is CAISEVESTVGSPLHF. CDR3 nucleotide sequence: TGTGCCATCAGTGAAGTCGAGTCGACTGTTGGTTCACCCCTCCACTTT.

V and J are TRBV5-6 and TRBJ2-1; 9 bases map to TRBD2. This CDR3 region has 15 residues. The germline V gene has CDR1 SGHDT and CDR2 YYEEEE. V lost 0 bases, J lost 3 bases, and 1 base stayed unmatched. CDR3 nucleotides: TGTGCCAGCAGCTTGGCTAGCGGGGTCTACAATGAGCAGTTCTTC. This codes for CASSLASGVYNEQFF.

J is TRBJ1-5 and V is TRBV7-9; 9 bases line up with TRBD1. V was pared by 5 bases and J by 3 bases, with 17 bases of the junction left unmatched. Looked up from germline, CDR1 is SEHNR and CDR2 is FQNEAQ (reference sequence). CDR3 size: 19 residues. The CDR3 region is CASSRVPDTTGGDNQPQHF. The CDR3 DNA sequence: TGTGCCAGCAGCCGCGTCCCTGATACGACAGGGGGGGACAATCAGCCCCAGCATTTT.

The chain combines TRBV11-2 with TRBJ1-2; 10 positions match TRBD1. J was trimmed by 7 bases and V by 1 base; bases with no gene match: 3. The CDR3 contains 14 residues. Germline V lookup: CDR1 SGHAT, CDR2 FQNNGV. The DNA for the CDR3 is TGTGCCAGCAGCTTAGGACAGGGGGCCGCTGGCTACACCTTC. It codes for CASSLGQGAAGYTF. Full variable domain (rest looked up from reference TRBV11-2 and TRBJ1-2): EAGVAQSPRYKIIEKRQSVAFWCNPISGHATLYWYQQILGQGPKLLIQFQNNGVVDDSQLPKDRFSAERLKGVDSTLKIQPAKLEDSAVYLCASSLGQGAAGYTFGSGTRLTVV.

The V call is TRBV6-1, the J call TRBJ2-3; the match to TRBD1 covers 8 bases. With V trimmed by 9 bases and J by 3 bases, 8 bases remained unmatched. CDR3 length: 14 residues. CDR1 MNHNS and CDR2 SASEGT come from the germline V gene. CDR3 DNA sequence: TGTGCCAGTAAGGACAGGGTGAGGACAGATACGCAGTATTTT. It codes for CASKDRVRTDTQYF.

CDR3 coding DNA: TGTGCCAGCAGCCAGGATCGGACTAGCGGGAAGGATACGCAGTATTTT. This translates into CASSQDRTSGKDTQYF. The rearrangement uses TRBV4-2 and TRBJ2-3; 12 bases agree with TRBD2. Per the germline V gene, CDR1 is LGHNA and CDR2 is YNFKEQ. This CDR3 is 16 amino acids long. J gave up 6 bases and V 3 bases, and 7 bases lay outside the gene matches.

This clone is a singleton in its sample. This chain connects TRBV9 to TRBJ2-7; 8 nucleotides align to TRBD2. The germline V gene has CDR1 SGDLS and CDR2 YYNGEE. J was trimmed by 0 bases and V by 0 bases; bases with no gene match: 2. The CDR3 has 15 residues. CDR3 sequence (DNA): TGTGCCAGCAGCGTAGGTAGCGGGAACTCCTACGAGCAGTACTTC. It is translated as CASSVGSGNSYEQYF.

V is TRBV5-1 and J is TRBJ2-7; 8 bases agree with TRBD2. V trimming: 5 bases; J trimming: 3 bases; junction bases outside the gene matches: 16. Germline V gene data show CDR1 as SGHRS and CDR2 as YFSETQ. The CDR3 spans 17 residues. The CDR3 spells CASSPYSMALAGYEQYF. The CDR3 region has the DNA TGCGCCAGCAGTCCTTATTCCATGGCGCTAGCGGGCTACGAGCAGTACTTC.

The CDR3 region is CASSSGGLWETQYF. In nucleotides, the CDR3 is TGCGCCAGCAGCTCCGGGGGGTTGTGGGAGACCCAGTACTTC. The gene calls are TRBV5-1 and TRBJ2-5; 7 bases align to TRBD2. This CDR3 region has 14 residues. From germline, CDR1 is SGHRS and CDR2 YFSETQ. V lost 3 bases, J lost 5 bases, and 7 bases stayed unmatched.